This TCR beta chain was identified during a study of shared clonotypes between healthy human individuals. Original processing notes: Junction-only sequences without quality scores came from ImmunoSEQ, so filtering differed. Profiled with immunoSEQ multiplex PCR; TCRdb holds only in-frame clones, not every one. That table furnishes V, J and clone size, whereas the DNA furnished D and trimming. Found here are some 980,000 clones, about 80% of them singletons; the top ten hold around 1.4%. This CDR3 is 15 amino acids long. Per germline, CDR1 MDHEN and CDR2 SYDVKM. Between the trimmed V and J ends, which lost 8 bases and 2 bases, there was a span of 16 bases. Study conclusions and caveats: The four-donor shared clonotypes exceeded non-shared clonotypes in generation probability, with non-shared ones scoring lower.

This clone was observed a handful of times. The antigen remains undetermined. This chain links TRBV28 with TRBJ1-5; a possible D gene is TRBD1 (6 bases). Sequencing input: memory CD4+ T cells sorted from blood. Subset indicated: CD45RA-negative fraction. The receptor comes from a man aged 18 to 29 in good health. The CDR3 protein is CASQLRGSRNQPQHF. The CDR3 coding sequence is TGTGCCAGCCAACTCAGGGGCTCCCGCAATCAGCCCCAGCATTTT. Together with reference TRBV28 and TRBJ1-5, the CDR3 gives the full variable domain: DVKVTQSSRYLVKRTGEKVFLECVQDMDHENMFWYRQDPGLGLRLIYFSYDVKMKEKGDIPEGYSVSREKKERFSLILESASTNQTSMYLCASQLRGSRNQPQHFGDGTRLSIL.